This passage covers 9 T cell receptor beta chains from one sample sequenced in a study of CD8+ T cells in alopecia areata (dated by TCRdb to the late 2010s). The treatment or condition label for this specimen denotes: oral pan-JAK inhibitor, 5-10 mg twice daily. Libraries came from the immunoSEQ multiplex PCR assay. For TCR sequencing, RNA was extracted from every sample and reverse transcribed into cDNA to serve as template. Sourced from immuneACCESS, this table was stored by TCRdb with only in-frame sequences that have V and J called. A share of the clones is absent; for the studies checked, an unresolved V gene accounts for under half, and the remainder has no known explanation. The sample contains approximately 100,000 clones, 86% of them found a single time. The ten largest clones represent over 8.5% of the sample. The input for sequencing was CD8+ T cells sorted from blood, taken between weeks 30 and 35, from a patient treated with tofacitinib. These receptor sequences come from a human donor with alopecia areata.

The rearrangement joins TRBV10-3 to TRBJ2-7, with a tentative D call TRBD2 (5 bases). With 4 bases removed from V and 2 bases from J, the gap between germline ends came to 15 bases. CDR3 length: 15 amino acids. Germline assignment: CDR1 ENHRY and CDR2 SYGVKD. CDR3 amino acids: CAISVEGRPAYEQYF. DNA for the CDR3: TGTGCCATCAGTGTTGAGGGCCGACCTGCCTACGAGCAGTACTTC.

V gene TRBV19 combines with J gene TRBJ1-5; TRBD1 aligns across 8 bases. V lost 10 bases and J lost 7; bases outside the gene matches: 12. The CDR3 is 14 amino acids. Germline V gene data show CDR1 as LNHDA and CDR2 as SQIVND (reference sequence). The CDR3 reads CATLKAGGIQPQHF. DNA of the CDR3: TGTGCCACCCTTAAGGCAGGGGGCATCCAGCCCCAGCATTTT.

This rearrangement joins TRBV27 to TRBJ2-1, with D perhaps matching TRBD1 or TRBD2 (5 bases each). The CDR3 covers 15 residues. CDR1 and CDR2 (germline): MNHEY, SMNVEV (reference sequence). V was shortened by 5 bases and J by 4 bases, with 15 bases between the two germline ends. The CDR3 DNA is TGTGCCAGCAGTCTCGGGACCCGTGGGTACAATGAGCAGTTCTTC. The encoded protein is CASSLGTRGYNEQFF.

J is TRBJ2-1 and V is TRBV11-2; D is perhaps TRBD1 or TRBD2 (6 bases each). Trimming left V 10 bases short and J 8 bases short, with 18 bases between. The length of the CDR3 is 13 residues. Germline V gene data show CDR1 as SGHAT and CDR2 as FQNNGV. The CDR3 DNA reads TGTGCCACCACAATGGGGGGCCTCTATGAGCAGTTCTTC. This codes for CATTMGGLYEQFF.

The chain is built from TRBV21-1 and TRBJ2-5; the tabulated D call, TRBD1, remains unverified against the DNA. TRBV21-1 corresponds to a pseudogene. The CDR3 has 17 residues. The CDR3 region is CASSFHHRGLLQETQYF. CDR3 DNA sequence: TGTGCCAGCAGTTTTCACCACAGGGGGCTACTACAAGAGACCCAGTACTTC.

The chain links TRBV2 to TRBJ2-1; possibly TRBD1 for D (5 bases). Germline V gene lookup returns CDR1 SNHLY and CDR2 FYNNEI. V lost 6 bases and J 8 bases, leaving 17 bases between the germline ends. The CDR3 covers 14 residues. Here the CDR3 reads CASSGSVPRDEQFF. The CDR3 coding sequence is TGTGCCAGCAGCGGATCGGTCCCCAGGGATGAGCAGTTCTTC.

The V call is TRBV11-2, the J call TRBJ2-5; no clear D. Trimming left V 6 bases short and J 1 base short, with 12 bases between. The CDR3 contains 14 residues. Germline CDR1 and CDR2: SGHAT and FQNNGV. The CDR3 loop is CASSFKRLQETQYF. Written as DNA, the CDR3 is TGTGCCAGCAGTTTTAAGAGACTCCAAGAGACCCAGTACTTC.

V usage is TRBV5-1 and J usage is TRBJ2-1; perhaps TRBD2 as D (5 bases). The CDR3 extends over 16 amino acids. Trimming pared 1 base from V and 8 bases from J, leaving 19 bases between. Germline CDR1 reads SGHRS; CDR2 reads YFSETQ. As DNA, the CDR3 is TGCGCCAGCAGCTTGAGACTGCAAACCGCGGGCGATGAGCAGTTCTTC. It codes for CASSLRLQTAGDEQFF.

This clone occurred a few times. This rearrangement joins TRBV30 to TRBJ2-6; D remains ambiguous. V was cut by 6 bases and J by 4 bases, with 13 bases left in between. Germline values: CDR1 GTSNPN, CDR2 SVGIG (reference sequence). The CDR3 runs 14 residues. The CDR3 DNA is TGTGCCTGCCAAAGCCCTGGGGGGGCCAACGTCCTGACTTTC. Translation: CACQSPGGANVLTF.